The 25 T cell receptor beta chains reported below all come from one sample, sequenced in a study of human T cells and chemical hapten exposure. TCRdb used MiXCR to reprocess the RACE reads, holding one entry per CDR3 protein. The profile shows some 82,000 distinct CDR3 sequences, about 10% of them singletons. Specified time point: patch test 1, 2 weeks after DPC sensitization. Described treatment: therapeutic diphenylcyclopropenone sensitization with weekly scalp DPC. This specimen was whole blood, taken in connection with sensitization to the hapten diphenylcyclopropenone (DPC). Every receptor here comes from a woman in her fifties or sixties with alopecia areata. Some clones in this sample may be carry-over from other donors' samples.

This sequence joins TRBV18 and TRBJ2-5; no clear D. The CDR3 has 15 residues. The V and J ends lost 2 bases and 1 base respectively, with 11 bases between them. Germline loops: CDR1 KGHSH, CDR2 LQKENI. CDR3 in DNA: TGTGCCAGCTCACCAAGACGTCACCTCCAAGAGACCCAGTACTTC. It translates to CASSPRRHLQETQYF.

This clonotype was counted ten times or more. This chain joins TRBV10-2 and TRBJ2-5; no definite D call. Trimming cost V 3 bases and J 5 bases, with 7 bases left between them. CDR1 WSHSY and CDR2 SAAADI come from the germline V gene. This CDR3 has 12 amino acids. The DNA for the CDR3 is TGCGCCAGCAGTGAAGAATTTGAGACCCAGTACTTC. It yields the protein CASSEEFETQYF.

This clonotype has just a few counts. Here the CDR3 reads CASSLTSTNTEAFF. The CDR3 bases are TGTGCCAGCAGCTTAACTAGTACGAACACTGAAGCTTTCTTT. The rearrangement uses TRBV7-2 and TRBJ1-1; unclear D gene. Germline V lookup: CDR1 SGHTA, CDR2 FQGNSA. There are 14 residues in the CDR3. Trimming shortened V by 2 bases and J by 1 base, and 8 bases separated the two germline ends.

This clonotype came up many times. The chain has TRBV7-6 and TRBJ2-5; tentative D call: TRBD1 (6 bases). The germline V gene encodes CDR1 SGHVS and CDR2 FNYEAQ. Trimming pared 1 base from V and 3 bases from J, leaving 18 bases between. The CDR3 extends over 17 amino acids. The CDR3 DNA follows: TGTGCCAGCAGCTTAGAATTTGGACAGTACGTTAAAGAGACCCAGTACTTC. Translating it yields CASSLEFGQYVKETQYF.

This clonotype was seen more than once but under ten times. V is TRBV10-1 and J is TRBJ2-1, with 7 positions matching TRBD2. V lost 8 bases and J lost 0; bases outside the gene matches: 7. Germline V gene data show CDR1 as WNHNN and CDR2 as SYGVQD (reference sequence). This CDR3 has 15 amino acids. CDR3 amino acids: CASGEERGSYNEQFF. In DNA form, the CDR3 reads TGCGCCAGCGGGGAAGAGCGGGGCTCCTACAATGAGCAGTTCTTC.

The sample holds a few counts of this clonotype. V usage is TRBV27 and J usage is TRBJ2-7; possible D gene TRBD2, 6 bases. Trimming shortened V by 5 bases and J by 6 bases, and 20 bases separated the two germline ends. CDR3 size: 15 residues. From germline, CDR1 is MNHEY and CDR2 SMNVEV (reference sequence). As DNA, the CDR3 is TGTGCCAGCAGTCCGGAGGGTCCCTCTCTGGGCGAGCAGTACTTC. Encoded protein: CASSPEGPSLGEQYF.

J is TRBJ1-1 and V is TRBV10-2; D ambiguous. V shed 7 bases and J shed 3 bases, with 12 bases lying between them. This CDR3 comprises 13 residues. Germline CDR1 reads WSHSY; CDR2 reads SAAADI. This CDR3 reads CASTRVKDTEAFF. In DNA, the CDR3 is TGCGCCAGCACAAGGGTTAAGGACACTGAAGCTTTCTTT.

V gene TRBV6-6 combines with J gene TRBJ2-7; D possibly uses TRBD1 or TRBD2 (5 bases each). The germline V gene has CDR1 MNHNY and CDR2 SVGAGI (reference sequence). The CDR3 consists of 15 residues. Trimming stripped 10 bases from V and 2 bases from J, with 21 bases between. Here the CDR3 DNA reads TGTGCCATCTCAGTAGGCCGGGGCTTCACCTACGAGCAGTACTTC. The encoded protein is CAISVGRGFTYEQYF.

The rearrangement links TRBV7-8 to TRBJ2-1; D is undetermined. V dropped 0 bases and J dropped 6 bases, with 9 bases sitting between them. This CDR3 is 14 amino acids long. Germline CDR1 and CDR2: SGHVS and FQNEAQ. Here the CDR3 reads CASSLAQVSNEQFF. CDR3 DNA sequence: TGTGCCAGCAGCTTAGCGCAGGTCAGCAATGAGCAGTTCTTC.

This clonotype was counted many times. The chain employs TRBV5-8 and TRBJ1-2, with D possibly being TRBD1 (6 bases). The germline V and J ends were trimmed by 4 bases and 0 bases, with 13 bases remaining between them. This CDR3 region has 15 residues. Germline V gene data show CDR1 as SGHTS and CDR2 as YDEGEE. The CDR3 nucleotides read TGTGCCAGCAGCGCAACAGGGCATGCTAACTATGGCTACACCTTC. Encoded protein: CASSATGHANYGYTF.

This clonotype was found a few times. This sequence joins TRBV6-2 or TRBV6-3 and TRBJ2-7; no firm D call. Trimming shortened V by 1 base and J by 3 bases, and 16 bases separated the two germline ends. This CDR3 spans 16 amino acids. Germline-derived CDR1 and CDR2 are MNHEY and SVGEGT. CDR3 residues: CASSYFPPDGNYEQYF. Written as DNA, the CDR3 is TGTGCCAGCAGTTACTTCCCTCCGGACGGAAACTACGAGCAGTACTTC.

The chain joins TRBV20-1 to TRBJ1-1; a weak D match, TRBD1 (5 bases). The germline V gene encodes CDR1 DFQATT and CDR2 SNEGSKA (reference sequence). V shed 0 bases and J shed 8 bases, with 16 bases lying between them. CDR3 length: 14 residues. The CDR3 DNA sequence: TGCAGTGCTAGAGACTTACAGGACTCGGGGGAAGCTTTCTTT. This gives the protein CSARDLQDSGEAFF.

This clonotype was counted many times. The CDR3 loop is CASTRPDTDTQYF. The CDR3 nucleotides are TGTGCCAGTACGCGTCCCGACACAGATACGCAGTATTTT. V is TRBV28 and J is TRBJ2-3; D ambiguous. This CDR3 comprises 13 residues. V shed 9 bases and J shed 2 bases, with 12 bases lying between them. Germline CDR1 MDHEN, CDR2 SYDVKM.

This clonotype came up many times. This chain uses TRBV3-1 with TRBJ1-1; D not certain. The CDR3 has 15 residues. Germline V gene sequence: CDR1 LGHDT, CDR2 YNNKEL (reference sequence). Deletions cut 4 bases from V and 0 bases from J, with 12 bases between. The CDR3 sequence is CASSPAGLLNTEAFF. CDR3 nucleotide sequence: TGTGCCAGCAGCCCCGCCGGACTGTTGAACACTGAAGCTTTCTTT.

This clonotype occurred a few times. CDR3 nucleotide sequence: TGTGCCAGCAGTTCTGAGCTTAACTATGGCTACACCTTC. Translated: CASSSELNYGYTF. The V and J genes are TRBV7-9 and TRBJ1-2, with unresolved D. CDR1 is SEHNR and CDR2 is FQNEAQ in the germline V gene (reference sequence). V lost 6 bases and J 1 base, leaving 9 bases between the germline ends. The CDR3 is 13 amino acids.

The chain uses TRBV3-1 and TRBJ1-4; D remains unclear. Trimming cost V 2 bases and J 2 bases, with 3 bases left between them. The CDR3 runs 13 residues. Germline CDR1 is LGHDT and CDR2 is YNNKEL (reference sequence). The CDR3 protein is CASSQMTNEKLFF. The CDR3 nucleotides read TGTGCCAGCAGCCAAATGACTAATGAAAAACTGTTTTTT.

This clonotype has a handful of counts. V usage is TRBV6-1 and J usage is TRBJ1-1, with a tentative D call TRBD1 (6 bases). This CDR3 spans 17 amino acids. Trimming left V 8 bases short and J 4 bases short, with 26 bases between. Germline V gene lookup returns CDR1 MNHNS and CDR2 SASEGT. This chain's CDR3 is CASFETPRTASSTEAFF. As DNA, the CDR3 is TGTGCCAGCTTTGAAACCCCCAGGACAGCGTCTTCCACTGAAGCTTTCTTT.

This clonotype was observed many times. This sequence joins TRBV24-1 and TRBJ1-5; perhaps TRBD1 as D (5 bases). Deletions cut 6 bases from V and 3 bases from J, with 11 bases between. CDR1 and CDR2 (germline): KGHDR, SFDVKD. The CDR3 is 14 amino acids. The CDR3 nucleotides are TGTGCCACCAGTAAGCAGGACAACAATCAGCCCCAGCATTTT. Its translation: CATSKQDNNQPQHF.

The chain links TRBV10-3 to TRBJ2-5; D possibly uses TRBD1 or TRBD2 (5 bases each). The germline V gene encodes CDR1 ENHRY and CDR2 SYGVKD. The CDR3 runs to 14 residues. Between the trimmed V and J ends, which lost 10 bases and 0 bases, there was a span of 15 bases. The CDR3 DNA reads TGTGCCACCCGACGGGGCGAGTACCAAGAGACCCAGTACTTC. Its protein product is CATRRGEYQETQYF.

V and J are TRBV25-1 and TRBJ2-1, with TRBD2 identical over 8 bases. This CDR3 has 15 amino acids. The J segment lost 8 bases and the V segment lost 6 bases, leaving 12 bases of the junction unmatched. Germline V gene data show CDR1 as MGHDK and CDR2 as SYGVNS. CDR3 loop: CASRRRGGLGDEQFF. CDR3 coding DNA: TGTGCCAGCAGGAGACGGGGGGGCCTAGGGGATGAGCAGTTCTTC.

This clonotype occurred many times. The gene calls are TRBV20-1 and TRBJ2-7; 12 bases are shared with TRBD1. The CDR3 has 15 amino acids. Trimming cost V 3 bases and J 4 bases; bases outside gene matches: 7. CDR1 is DFQATT, CDR2 SNEGSKA, per germline (reference sequence). CDR3 region: CSASTGTGGSYEQYF. In DNA, the CDR3 is TGCAGTGCTAGTACCGGGACAGGGGGCTCGTACGAGCAGTACTTC.

This clonotype was seen many times. The chain links TRBV2 to TRBJ2-3; the match to TRBD2 covers 8 bases. Germline lookup yields CDR1 SNHLY and CDR2 FYNNEI. The CDR3 is 15 amino acids. After removal of 5 bases from V and 1 base from J, the junction contained 5 bases not matched to a gene. The CDR3 nucleotides are TGTGCCAGCAGTCTCGGGCGGGGGGGCACAGATACGCAGTATTTT. Amino acid sequence: CASSLGRGGTDTQYF.

This clonotype came up a few times. The chain carries TRBV28 and TRBJ2-5, with 9 bases aligning to TRBD2. This CDR3 is built from 14 residues. The J segment lost 7 bases and the V segment lost 11 bases, leaving 14 bases of the junction unmatched. CDR1 MDHEN and CDR2 SYDVKM come from the germline V gene. CDR3 sequence: CAYGGRAGGGTQYF. The CDR3 nucleotides are TGTGCCTACGGCGGGAGGGCCGGTGGCGGGACCCAGTACTTC.

This clonotype has ten or more counts. The chain is built from TRBV3-1 and TRBJ2-2; D ambiguous. The CDR3 has 15 residues. Trimming took off 4 bases at V and 2 bases at J, with 11 bases between the two ends. Germline CDR1 LGHDT, CDR2 YNNKEL (reference sequence). CDR3 protein: CASSLYSANTGELFF. CDR3 sequence (DNA): TGTGCCAGCAGCCTATATTCGGCTAACACCGGGGAGCTGTTTTTT.

This clonotype was counted at least ten times. The chain combines TRBV29-1 with TRBJ2-7, with D uncertain. The ends were cut back, 0 bases at V and 1 base at J, with 7 bases in the middle. CDR3 length: 13 residues. Per germline, CDR1 SQVTM and CDR2 ANQGSEA. CDR3 in amino acids: CSVEDGQSYEQYF. The CDR3 DNA is TGCAGCGTTGAAGACGGTCAGTCCTACGAGCAGTACTTC.